These T cell receptor beta chains were read from a single sample in a study of a mutant IDH1 vaccine in newly diagnosed glioma. Clones were read by immunoSEQ multiplex PCR, and TCRdb kept only the in-frame ones, dropping some. The table lists roughly 70,000 clones, 84% of them singletons. Antigen specificity for these receptors is unknown. Material: PBMCs, obtained from a glioma patient whose treatment included an IDH1 peptide vaccine. The receptors were gathered from a woman in her fifties or sixties with glioma. CDR3s include the opening cysteine and the closing phenylalanine or tryptophan.

CDR3: CASSLGQFYNEQFF; length: 14; V: TRBV5-6; J: TRBJ2-1
CDR3: CASSYGSGGSAPQHF; length: 15; V: TRBV19; J: TRBJ1-5
CDR3: CASSFGQGSEKLFF; length: 14; V: TRBV5-6; J: TRBJ1-4
CDR3: CASSQDSPVSYEQYF; length: 15; V: TRBV4-1; J: TRBJ2-7
CDR3: CASSSPYRNTGELFF; length: 15; V: TRBV6-5; J: TRBJ2-2
CDR3: CASSLGSSSGNTIYF; length: 15; V: TRBV11-2; J: TRBJ1-3
CDR3: CSQQATPGTGVSNEQFF; length: 17; V: TRBV29-1; J: TRBJ2-1
CDR3: CAISAWDSSYEQYF; length: 14; V: TRBV10-3; J: TRBJ2-7
CDR3: CAISESTEGLFF; length: 12; V: TRBV10-3; J: TRBJ1-4
CDR3: CASSQATILASRPDTQYF; length: 18; V: TRBV4-2; J: TRBJ2-3
CDR3: CAISDTYEQYF; length: 11; V: TRBV10-3; J: TRBJ2-7
CDR3: CASSFIHVGKTEAFF; length: 15; V: TRBV5-1; J: TRBJ1-1
CDR3: CASRREQTMNTEAFF; length: 15; V: TRBV6-5; J: TRBJ1-1
CDR3: CASSLAVGQETQYF; length: 14; V: TRBV5-1; J: TRBJ2-5
CDR3: CASSTTEGYEQYF; length: 13; V: TRBV19; J: TRBJ2-7
CDR3: CASSAKDRTSDTQYF; length: 15; V: TRBV21-1; J: TRBJ2-3
CDR3: CASSQDLQGPIGEKLFF; length: 17; V: TRBV4-2; J: TRBJ1-4
CDR3: CASSRRLENTEAFF; length: 14; V: TRBV5-7; J: TRBJ1-1
CDR3: CASSPTSGGGLYSQETQYF; length: 19; V: TRBV4-3; J: TRBJ2-5
CDR3: CASRQAGSTDTQYF; length: 14; V: TRBV28; J: TRBJ2-3
CDR3: CASSLVAGGLGEQFF; length: 15; V: TRBV7-9; J: TRBJ2-1
CDR3: CASSKNEPLHF; length: 11; V: TRBV28; J: TRBJ1-6
CDR3: CARSLVRPNTEAFF; length: 14; V: TRBV7-5; J: TRBJ1-1
CDR3: CASGREQFF; length: 9; V: TRBV9; J: TRBJ2-1